The entry that follows covers one T cell receptor beta chain sequence. What it binds is unknown. Fresh peripheral blood, 10 ml, was the source of the PBMCs. TCR beta CDR3 regions were amplified from RNA. Carried out on the TCR CDR3, a first-round RT-PCR used the HTBI primer set. TCRdb used MiXCR to reprocess the multiplex PCR reads, holding one entry per CDR3 protein. The top ten clones hold 15% to 20% of a sample with 500,000 or so distinct CDR3 sequences, approximately 17% of them seen once. The data were taken from a study of T cells in Graves' hyperthyroidism and ophthalmopathy. Broader study findings: Ophthalmopathy prediction by the model preceded onset by a median roughly 6 months. The majority of expanded thyroid clonotypes above 0.001 also appeared in blood.

Trimming removed 5 bases from V and 7 bases from J, with 17 bases in between. Germline V lookup: CDR1 SGHAT, CDR2 FQNNGV. There are 14 residues in the CDR3. Sequencing used blood. The receptor was isolated from a woman aged 18-30 years with Graves' ophthalmopathy. This chain links TRBV11-2 with TRBJ1-2; D remains ambiguous. The CDR3 spells CASSPGLQEGGYTF. CDR3 sequence (DNA): TGTGCCAGCAGCCCGGGCCTTCAAGAGGGTGGCTACACCTTC.